Here is one TCR beta chain with its context. Its target antigen remains unknown. No base quality information exists; no much larger clone differs at one position. Receptor libraries were prepared by the immunoSEQ multiplex PCR assay. As stored in TCRdb, this immuneACCESS dataset retains in-frame rearrangements with V and J assigned. A fraction of the clones does not appear; measured against another copy, unresolved V genes explain less than half of the discrepancy, and the remainder lacks a known reason. This sample is represented by 6,000 or so clones; under 80% of them were singletons. The ten most abundant clones make up about 14% of the sample. V is reduced by 11 bases and J by 8 bases, leaving a spacing of 18 bases between them. Taken from the germline V gene, the CDR1 and CDR2 loops are WSHSY and SAAADI. The CDR3 measures 12 amino acids from cysteine to phenylalanine. The sequence is cut down to CDR3 DNA, 36 bases in frame from base 1.

Samples were obtained from patients with Merkel cell carcinoma. These data come from a study of T cells and Merkel cell carcinoma outcomes (dated by TCRdb to about 2020). Regarding the research as a whole: In patients with Merkel cell carcinoma, researchers looked at whether the T-cell repertoire of the tumor, along with T-cell density, could predict clinical outcome.

On the study overall, not on this receptor specifically: Clinical outcomes in Merkel cell carcinoma patients were reported to be predicted by T-cell repertoire features combined with T-cell density.

This sequence uses TRBV10-2 and TRBJ1-2, with a tentative D gene TRBD1 over 6 matching bases. The origin of this receptor is a human donor with Merkel cell carcinoma. Some clones in this sample may be carry-over from other donors' samples. Sequencing was performed on tumor tissue from Merkel cell carcinoma. The DNA sequence follows: TGCGCCTCTAAGGGGGGGGGCGACGGCTACACCTTC. This codes for CASKGGGDGYTF.